The 30 T cell receptor beta chains presented below share a single source sample, sequenced in a study of identifying expanded T cells in peripheral blood. Using immunoSEQ multiplex PCR, the repertoire was profiled, and TCRdb retains in-frame clones only, with some absent. The table has 45,000 to 75,000 clones, about 80% seen once. The source material was blood. The receptors derive from a person aged 18-70 years in good health.

V and J are TRBV12-5 and TRBJ2-1; D is unresolved. In germline, CDR1 is LGHNT, CDR2 FRNRAP. V lost 1 base, J lost 8 bases, and 3 bases lay in between. The CDR3 runs 11 residues. CDR3 in amino acids: CASGLEHEQFF. In nucleotides, the CDR3 is TGTGCTAGTGGTTTGGAGCATGAGCAGTTCTTC.

The chain has TRBV28 and TRBJ2-7; maybe TRBD1 (5 bases). The CDR3 covers 12 residues. CDR1 is MDHEN, CDR2 SYDVKM, per germline. The V end lost 5 bases, the J end lost 4 bases, and 9 bases lay between the germline ends. The DNA of the CDR3 is TGTGCCAGCAGTCGGACAAATTACGAGCAGTACTTC. Its translation is CASSRTNYEQYF.

The chain recombines TRBV5-1 with TRBJ1-1; no definite D call. V was pared by 6 bases and J by 5 bases, with 8 bases between. Germline CDR1 is SGHRS and CDR2 is YFSETQ. The CDR3 loop spans 11 amino acids. The CDR3 nucleotides read TGCGCCAGCACCGGTGGGACTGAAGCTTTCTTT. Its protein product is CASTGGTEAFF.

The chain combines TRBV23-1 with TRBJ2-5; 9 bases are shared with TRBD2. Being an ORF, TRBV23-1 has a function that is uncertain. This CDR3 is built from 15 residues. V trimming: 0 bases; J trimming: 5 bases; junction bases outside the gene matches: 4. The CDR3 protein is CASSQSAGGRETQYF. CDR3 DNA: TGCGCCAGCAGTCAATCAGCGGGGGGTCGGGAGACCCAGTACTTC.

V is TRBV6-1 and J is TRBJ1-1, with D uncertain. This CDR3 has 13 residues. Per the germline V gene, CDR1 is MNHNS and CDR2 is SASEGT. Trimming cost V 10 bases and J 1 base, with 13 bases left between them. The CDR3 bases are TGTGCCACCGGAGGGCGGGGGAACACTGAAGCTTTCTTT. Its protein product is CATGGRGNTEAFF.

The chain uses TRBV7-9 and TRBJ2-1, with D possibly being TRBD1 or TRBD2 (5 bases each). The CDR3 consists of 14 residues. Per germline, CDR1 SEHNR and CDR2 FQNEAQ (reference sequence). Trimming took off 5 bases at V and 9 bases at J, with 17 bases between the two ends. The CDR3 loop is CASSLTGTSSEQFF. The CDR3 coding sequence is TGTGCCAGCAGCCTCACCGGGACGTCAAGTGAGCAGTTCTTC. The variable domain in full, with the rest retrieved from reference TRBV7-9 and TRBJ2-1, is DTGVSQNPRHKITKRGQNVTFRCDPISEHNRLYWYRQTLGQGPEFLTYFQNEAQLEKSRLLSDRFSAERPKGSFSTLEIQRTEQGDSAMYLCASSLTGTSSEQFFGPGTRLTVL.

V usage is TRBV6-4 and J usage is TRBJ1-5, with D unresolved. The germline CDR1 and CDR2 sequences are MRHNA and SNTAGT. V was clipped by 3 bases and J by 9 bases, with 15 bases between them. The CDR3 has 14 residues. The CDR3 loop reads CASSETDLIPPQHF. The CDR3 DNA is TGTGCCAGCAGTGAAACAGACTTGATTCCGCCCCAGCATTTT.

The rearrangement joins TRBV7-6 to TRBJ1-1, with 8 bases lining up with TRBD1. The ends lost 5 bases at V and 7 bases at J; junction bases unmatched: 3. The CDR3 extends over 12 amino acids. CDR1 and CDR2 (germline): SGHVS, FNYEAQ. The DNA of the CDR3 is TGTGCCAGCAGCCGAGGACAGGGTGAAGCTTTCTTT. Translated, it gives CASSRGQGEAFF. The full variable domain, its missing parts supplied by reference TRBV7-6 and TRBJ1-1, is GAGVSQSPRYKVTKRGQDVALRCDPISGHVSLYWYRQALGQGPEFLTYFNYEAQQDKSGLPNDRFSAERPEGSISTLTIQRTEQRDSAMYRCASSRGQGEAFFGQGTRLTVV.

This chain links TRBV11-3 with TRBJ2-7; possibly TRBD2 for D (6 bases). V was clipped by 5 bases and J by 0 bases, with 14 bases between them. CDR1 and CDR2 from the germline V gene are SGHNT and YENEEA. The CDR3 has 15 residues. Here the CDR3 DNA reads TGTGCCAGCAGCCCCCTCGGCGGGAACTCCTACGAGCAGTACTTC. Encoded protein: CASSPLGGNSYEQYF.

The rearrangement links TRBV11-2 to TRBJ2-2, with a tentative D call TRBD1 (6 bases). The CDR3 covers 17 residues. Trimming cost V 1 base and J 0 bases, with 12 bases left between them. Germline values: CDR1 SGHAT, CDR2 FQNNGV. The CDR3 reads CASSLGGQLANTGELFF. The CDR3 coding sequence is TGTGCCAGCAGCTTAGGTGGACAGCTCGCGAACACCGGGGAGCTGTTTTTT. The full variable domain, completed using reference TRBV11-2 and TRBJ2-2, is EAGVAQSPRYKIIEKRQSVAFWCNPISGHATLYWYQQILGQGPKLLIQFQNNGVVDDSQLPKDRFSAERLKGVDSTLKIQPAKLEDSAVYLCASSLGGQLANTGELFFGEGSRLTVL.

The genes are TRBV10-1 and TRBJ2-1; D not certain. The germline CDR1 and CDR2 sequences are WNHNN and SYGVQD (reference sequence). The CDR3 length is 13 residues. The ends were cut back, 4 bases at V and 7 bases at J, with 11 bases in the middle. The chain's CDR3 is CASSGQVMNEQFF. CDR3 sequence (DNA): TGCGCCAGCAGTGGGCAGGTGATGAATGAGCAGTTCTTC.

The rearrangement links TRBV2 to TRBJ1-5; tentatively, D is TRBD1 (6 bases). This CDR3 spans 15 amino acids. The V end was cut by 5 bases, the J end by 6 bases, with 17 bases between. Germline CDR1 and CDR2: SNHLY and FYNNEI. For the CDR3, the DNA is TGTGCCAGCAGTTCCCAGGGGATTGCCTCTCAGCCCCAGCATTTT. This encodes CASSSQGIASQPQHF.

The chain joins TRBV5-1 to TRBJ1-1; possible D gene TRBD1, 6 bases. Germline assignment: CDR1 SGHRS and CDR2 YFSETQ. V was trimmed by 4 bases and J by 1 base, leaving 14 bases between them. This CDR3 is 15 amino acids long. The CDR3, as DNA: TGCGCCAGCAGCCCGACGGGGACATCGAACACTGAAGCTTTCTTT. The encoded protein is CASSPTGTSNTEAFF.

The chain couples TRBV12-5 to TRBJ2-2; D possibly corresponds to TRBD1 (6 bases). Looked up from germline, CDR1 is LGHNT and CDR2 is FRNRAP. V was shortened by 6 bases and J by 3 bases, with 14 bases between the two germline ends. The CDR3 extends over 15 amino acids. CDR3 residues: CASGPAAGDTGELFF. CDR3 nucleotides: TGTGCTAGTGGGCCGGCGGCAGGGGACACCGGGGAGCTGTTTTTT.

The rearrangement joins TRBV6-5 to TRBJ1-2; 10 positions agree with TRBD1. With 7 bases clipped from V and 5 bases from J, the junction kept 7 bases outside the gene matches. Germline V gene data show CDR1 as MNHEY and CDR2 as SVGAGI. CDR3 length: 14 amino acids. The CDR3 loop is CASKMTGGEYGYTF. The CDR3 DNA follows: TGTGCCAGCAAGATGACAGGGGGCGAATATGGCTACACCTTC.

CDR3 amino acids: CASGEGTATNYGYTF. In DNA form, the CDR3 reads TGTGCCAGCGGGGAAGGGACCGCAACTAACTATGGCTACACCTTC. The chain combines TRBV6-1 with TRBJ1-2; TRBD1 is a possible D gene (5 bases). Trimming removed 8 bases from V and 0 bases from J, with 16 bases in between. There are 15 residues in the CDR3. Germline CDR1 MNHNS, CDR2 SASEGT.

This clone has only one observation. The chain joins TRBV25-1 to TRBJ2-5; no definite D call. Germline values: CDR1 MGHDK, CDR2 SYGVNS. The CDR3 has 14 residues. The V end lost 1 base, the J end lost 5 bases, and 11 bases lay between the germline ends. CDR3: CASSEFKGMETQYF. In DNA, the CDR3 is TGTGCCAGCAGTGAATTTAAGGGAATGGAGACCCAGTACTTC.

The J gene is TRBJ1-5, the V gene TRBV2, with D possibly matching TRBD1 (5 bases). The germline CDR1 and CDR2 sequences are SNHLY and FYNNEI. V lost 2 bases, J lost 0 bases, and 8 bases lay in between. CDR3 length equals 15 residues. CDR3: CASSEQGFSNQPQHF. The CDR3 region has the DNA TGTGCCAGCAGTGAACAGGGATTTAGCAATCAGCCCCAGCATTTT.

Of note for this clone: An end of the junction does not agree with germline; a read error may underlie this. V usage is TRBV29-1 and J usage is TRBJ1-1; D remains unclear. CDR3 length equals 11 residues. Looked up from germline, CDR1 is SQVTM and CDR2 is ANQGSEA. The CDR3 loop reads CSVGLRVGSLF. In DNA, the CDR3 is TGCAGCGTTGGACTTCGGGTGGGAAGTTTATTT.

The chain joins TRBV7-2 to TRBJ2-7; D is possibly TRBD1 (5 bases). The germline CDR1 and CDR2 sequences are SGHTA and FQGNSA. The germline V and J ends were trimmed by 5 bases and 6 bases, with 11 bases remaining between them. The CDR3 has 12 residues. CDR3 amino acids: CASSPWGGEQYF. CDR3 coding DNA: TGTGCCAGCAGCCCATGGGGCGGCGAGCAGTACTTC.

The CDR3 DNA reads as TGTGCCAGCAGGGGGGTGGAGGATGAAAAACTGTTTTTT. This sequence encodes CASRGVEDEKLFF. V usage is TRBV21-1 and J usage is TRBJ1-4. TRBV21-1 is an annotated pseudogene. The CDR3 runs to 13 residues.

This clone was recorded at least ten times. The chain employs TRBV28 and TRBJ2-7; tentative D call: TRBD2 (5 bases). Germline assignment: CDR1 MDHEN and CDR2 SYDVKM. The CDR3 consists of 12 residues. Trimming stripped 5 bases from V and 6 bases from J, with 11 bases between. This CDR3 is CASSLTSSEQYF. In DNA form, the CDR3 reads TGTGCCAGCAGTCTCACTAGTAGCGAGCAGTACTTC.

The V call is TRBV5-1, the J call TRBJ2-6; D may be TRBD2 (6 bases). The CDR3 is 15 residues long. Germline assignment: CDR1 SGHRS and CDR2 YFSETQ. V dropped 5 bases and J dropped 2 bases, with 11 bases sitting between them. The CDR3 region is CASRPGDAGANVLTF. The CDR3 DNA sequence: TGCGCCAGCAGGCCGGGGGACGCTGGGGCCAACGTCCTGACTTTC.

This sequence joins TRBV7-3 and TRBJ2-2, with 7 bases fitting TRBD1. V shed 6 bases, J shed 5 bases, and the junction held 9 bases outside the gene matches. Germline CDR1 is SGHTA and CDR2 is FQGTGA. CDR3 size: 15 residues. The CDR3 DNA follows: TGTGCCAGCAGATTCTCGACAGGGAATACCGGGGAGCTGTTTTTT. Amino acid sequence: CASRFSTGNTGELFF.

The chain has TRBV6-1 and TRBJ1-2; 7 nucleotides align to TRBD1. Per the germline V gene, CDR1 is MNHNS and CDR2 is SASEGT. The J segment lost 4 bases and the V segment lost 6 bases, leaving 8 bases of the junction unmatched. The CDR3 runs to 14 residues. The CDR3: CASRTGTAVYGYTF. Written as DNA, the CDR3 is TGTGCCAGCAGAACCGGGACAGCTGTCTATGGCTACACCTTC.

This clone was recorded only once. The V call is TRBV19, the J call TRBJ1-1; tentative D call: TRBD1 (6 bases). Trimming left V 3 bases short and J 6 bases short, with 14 bases between. CDR1 is LNHDA, CDR2 SQIVND, per germline (reference sequence). The CDR3 length is 14 residues. The CDR3 here is CASSMRTGKAEAFF. CDR3 nucleotide sequence: TGTGCCAGTAGTATGAGAACAGGGAAGGCTGAAGCTTTCTTT.

This clone was seen a handful of times. The rearrangement uses TRBV5-4 and TRBJ2-4; 9 nucleotides match TRBD2. The CDR3 totals 15 residues. Germline CDR1 reads SGHNT; CDR2 reads YYREEE (reference sequence). J gave up 6 bases and V 2 bases, and 6 bases lay outside the gene matches. The CDR3 protein is CASSFGGGGPNIQYF. DNA for the CDR3: TGTGCCAGCAGCTTCGGCGGGGGGGGCCCAAACATTCAGTACTTC.

The chain employs TRBV4-3 and TRBJ2-7; D might be TRBD2 (5 bases). Germline-derived CDR1 and CDR2 are LGHNA and YSLEER. The CDR3 has 14 amino acids. V was trimmed by 0 bases and J by 7 bases, leaving 13 bases between them. Here the CDR3 DNA reads TGCGCCAGCAGCCAAGATGACGGGGTGAGGGAGCAGTACTTC. It codes for CASSQDDGVREQYF.

The chain couples TRBV7-8 to TRBJ2-3; perhaps D is TRBD1 or TRBD2 (5 bases each). The CDR3 extends over 15 amino acids. CDR1 SGHVS and CDR2 FQNEAQ come from the germline V gene. Between the trimmed V and J ends, which lost 1 base and 3 bases, there was a span of 11 bases. The CDR3 DNA reads as TGTGCCAGCAGCTTAGACGGTTGGGGGACAGATACGCAGTATTTT. Translated: CASSLDGWGTDTQYF. The variable domain in full, with the rest retrieved from reference TRBV7-8 and TRBJ2-3, is GAGVSQSPRYKVAKRGQDVALRCDPISGHVSLFWYQQALGQGPEFLTYFQNEAQLDKSGLPSDRFFAERPEGSVSTLKIQRTQQEDSAVYLCASSLDGWGTDTQYFGPGTRLTVL.

The CDR3 here is CASSRGGVWGYEQYF. Written as DNA, the CDR3 is TGCGCCAGCAGCCGCGGAGGGGTTTGGGGCTACGAGCAGTACTTC. V is TRBV5-1 and J is TRBJ2-7; perhaps TRBD2 as D (6 bases). Germline CDR1 and CDR2: SGHRS and YFSETQ. Deletions cut 4 bases from V and 3 bases from J, with 17 bases between. This CDR3 comprises 15 residues.